Listed here are 14 T cell receptor beta chains from one sample, sequenced in a study of blood T cell repertoires in COVID-19. Clones were read by immunoSEQ multiplex PCR, and TCRdb kept only the in-frame ones, dropping some. The sample carries more than 120,000 clones, about nine tenths recorded once. What was sequenced was peripheral blood. The receptor source for this set is a woman aged 45-65 years with acute or convalescent COVID-19.

This chain links TRBV11-3 with TRBJ2-1, with D perhaps TRBD2 (6 bases). In germline, CDR1 is SGHNT, CDR2 YENEEA. The CDR3 has 15 amino acids. V was cut by 6 bases and J by 1 base, with 13 bases left in between. The CDR3 spells CASSPKRVSYNEQFF. CDR3 nucleotide sequence: TGTGCCAGCAGTCCAAAGCGGGTTTCCTACAATGAGCAGTTCTTC.

The chain joins TRBV20-1 to TRBJ1-5, with TRBD1 as a possible D gene (6 bases). Germline-derived CDR1 and CDR2 are DFQATT and SNEGSKA (reference sequence). The CDR3 spans 15 residues. Trimming left V 3 bases short and J 2 bases short, with 14 bases between. CDR3 in amino acids: CSASPDSFGNQPQHF. The CDR3 nucleotides are TGCAGTGCTAGTCCGGACAGTTTTGGCAATCAGCCCCAGCATTTT.

The V and J genes are TRBV7-3 and TRBJ2-1; TRBD2 matches 8 bases. With V trimmed by 6 bases and J by 6 bases, 10 bases remained unmatched. The CDR3 is 15 amino acids. Per the germline V gene, CDR1 is SGHTA and CDR2 is FQGTGA. The DNA of the CDR3 is TGTGCCAGCAGTGAGATGGGGACTAGTGGCAATGAGCAGTTCTTC. It codes for CASSEMGTSGNEQFF.

This chain uses TRBV7-9 with TRBJ2-7; 14 positions agree with TRBD2. Trimming at V came to 5 bases and at J to 0 bases, leaving 6 bases not matched to a gene. Germline loops: CDR1 SEHNR, CDR2 FQNEAQ (reference sequence). This CDR3 has 17 residues. The CDR3 DNA follows: TGTGCCAGCAGCGGGACTAGCGGGAGCCGTAGCTCCTACGAGCAGTACTTC. This gives the protein CASSGTSGSRSSYEQYF.

In DNA form, the CDR3 reads TGCGCCAGCATGCCTAGCGGGGGGATATACAATGAGCAGTTCTTC. It specifies CASMPSGGIYNEQFF. V usage is TRBV10-2 and J usage is TRBJ2-1; 11 bases agree with TRBD2. Germline V gives CDR1 WSHSY, CDR2 SAAADI. The ends lost 7 bases at V and 4 bases at J; junction bases unmatched: 6. There are 15 residues in the CDR3.

The V call is TRBV5-4, the J call TRBJ2-6; 7 nucleotides line up with TRBD1. J lost 1 base, V lost 5 bases, and 9 bases had no gene match. The CDR3 is 17 amino acids. In germline, CDR1 is SGHNT, CDR2 YYREEE (reference sequence). CDR3 region: CASRTGTVKSGANVLTF. The DNA for the CDR3 is TGTGCCAGCAGGACCGGGACAGTGAAATCTGGGGCCAACGTCCTGACTTTC.

This clone has just one count. This chain links TRBV5-4 with TRBJ2-1; 7 bases align to TRBD2. Per germline, CDR1 SGHNT and CDR2 YYREEE (reference sequence). V dropped 3 bases and J dropped 4; count of bases not matched to a gene: 13. This CDR3 is 17 amino acids long. CDR3 in amino acids: CASSSGVGGSSYNEQFF. The CDR3 nucleotides are TGTGCCAGCAGCTCGGGGGTCGGCGGGAGTTCGTACAATGAGCAGTTCTTC.

This chain connects TRBV3-1 (or the pseudogene TRBV3-2) to TRBJ2-7, with 9 positions matching TRBD2. Germline assignment: CDR1 LGHDT and CDR2 YNNKEL (reference sequence). This CDR3 contains 15 residues. Trimming took 1 base from V and 2 from J; bases not matched to a gene: 3. CDR3 amino acids: CASSQGRGGPYEQYF. The CDR3 DNA reads as TGTGCCAGCAGCCAAGGGCGGGGGGGCCCCTACGAGCAGTACTTC.

The chain links TRBV9 to TRBJ1-1; tentatively, D is TRBD1 (6 bases). CDR3 length equals 17 residues. Germline V gene data show CDR1 as SGDLS and CDR2 as YYNGEE. V lost 0 bases to trimming and J lost 4 bases, with 19 bases between them. The CDR3 loop is CASSVGGAGAVSTEAFF. Here the CDR3 DNA reads TGTGCCAGCAGCGTAGGAGGGGCAGGGGCAGTGAGCACTGAAGCTTTCTTT.

CDR3 nucleotides: TGTGCCAGTAGTGCACCGACAGGATACAATGAGCAGTTCTTC. Amino acids: CASSAPTGYNEQFF. This chain uses TRBV19 with TRBJ2-1, with D possibly matching TRBD1 (6 bases). Trimming took 5 bases from V and 4 from J, leaving 12 bases between them. This CDR3 region has 14 residues. The germline V gene has CDR1 LNHDA and CDR2 SQIVND (reference sequence). Full variable domain (rest looked up from reference TRBV19 and TRBJ2-1): DGGITQSPKYLFRKEGQNVTLSCEQNLNHDAMYWYRQDPGQGLRLIYYSQIVNDFQKGDIAEGYSVSREKKESFPLTVTSAQKNPTAFYLCASSAPTGYNEQFFGPGTRLTVL.

The gene calls are TRBV9 and TRBJ2-3; 9 bases agree with TRBD2. Per germline, CDR1 SGDLS and CDR2 YYNGEE. CDR3 size: 18 residues. Trimming at V came to 4 bases and at J to 4 bases, leaving 16 bases not matched to a gene. CDR3 sequence reads: CASSRQARGGRAPDTQYF. Here the CDR3 DNA reads TGTGCCAGCAGCAGACAAGCTCGGGGCGGGAGGGCCCCAGATACGCAGTATTTT. The full variable domain, with the rest looked up from reference TRBV9 and TRBJ2-3, is DSGVTQTPKHLITATGQRVTLRCSPRSGDLSVYWYQQSLDQGLQFLIQYYNGEERAKGNILERFSAQQFPDLHSELNLSSLELGDSALYFCASSRQARGGRAPDTQYFGPGTRLTVL.

The V call is TRBV7-6, the J call TRBJ2-6; tentative D call: TRBD2 (5 bases). V was pared by 5 bases and J by 0 bases, with 8 bases between. CDR1 is SGHVS, CDR2 FNYEAQ, per germline. CDR3 size: 15 residues. The CDR3 region is CASSQGGSGANVLTF. The CDR3 nucleotides read TGTGCCAGCAGCCAAGGAGGCTCTGGGGCCAACGTCCTGACTTTC.

The chain couples TRBV13 to TRBJ2-3; D perhaps matches TRBD2 (5 bases). CDR1 is PRHDT and CDR2 is FYEKMQ in the germline V gene (reference sequence). The CDR3 covers 14 residues. V lost 5 bases and J lost 5, with 14 bases in between. The CDR3 loop is CASSPPSGIDTQYF. The CDR3 DNA reads TGTGCCAGCAGCCCCCCAAGCGGCATAGATACGCAGTATTTT.

The chain employs TRBV20-1 and TRBJ2-7, with 11 bases lining up with TRBD2. The V gene end was trimmed by 3 bases and the J gene end by 5 bases; junction bases not matched to a gene: 6. Germline values: CDR1 DFQATT, CDR2 SNEGSKA (reference sequence). The CDR3 contains 14 residues. This chain's CDR3 is CSASVRLAGNEQYF. The CDR3 DNA sequence: TGCAGTGCTAGTGTGAGACTAGCGGGGAACGAGCAGTACTTC.